This T cell receptor (beta chain) was found in a study of sequential checkpoint blockade in melanoma. Study in general: Both treatment sequences were followed by maintenance nivolumab. DNA from over 80 pretreatment tumor samples underwent TCRβ immunosequencing.

Sample treatment: randomized to nivolumab then ipilimumab (arm A) or the reverse (arm B). General observations from the study: Pretreatment TIL clonality tracked with response in the nivolumab-first arm. Clinical benefit was about 30 times likelier when tumor T-cell fraction and clonality increased.

This CDR3 has 13 residues. CDR1 is LGHNT and CDR2 is FRNRAP in the germline V gene. Measured with immunoSEQ multiplex PCR; TCRdb has only the in-frame clones, and not every one. The sample records over 2,000 clones, about 26% being singletons. This clone was observed a handful of times. Antigen unknown. Source: tumor tissue (inferred from file names), taken from a patient given nivolumab and ipilimumab in sequence. This clonotype was obtained from a human donor with melanoma. The genes are TRBV12-5 and TRBJ1-1, with D hard to call. CDR3 region: CASGMTENTEAFF. The CDR3 bases are TGTGCCAGCGGGATGACTGAGAACACTGAAGCTTTCTTT. The full variable domain, rest sourced from reference TRBV12-5 and TRBJ1-1, is DARVTQTPRHKVTEMGQEVTMRCQPILGHNTVFWYRQTMMQGLELLAYFRNRAPLDDSGMPKDRFSAEMPDATLATLKIQPSEPRDSAVYFCASGMTENTEAFFGQGTRLTVV.